What follows are 2 T cell receptor beta chains derived from one specimen sequenced in a study of blood T cell repertoires in COVID-19. Using immunoSEQ multiplex PCR, the repertoire was profiled, and TCRdb retains in-frame clones only, with some absent. The sample shows 150,000 or so clones, 80% to 90% of them seen only once. The sequenced sample consisted of peripheral blood. Receptors were obtained from a man aged 60 to 69 with COVID-19, enrolled during active disease.

This clone has just one count. The chain recombines TRBV2 with TRBJ1-2, with D possibly matching TRBD1 (5 bases). There are 11 residues in the CDR3. The germline CDR1 and CDR2 sequences are SNHLY and FYNNEI. The V and J ends lost 8 bases and 3 bases respectively, with 7 bases between them. CDR3 amino acids: CASGGDYGYTF. CDR3 DNA sequence: TGTGCCAGCGGAGGGGACTATGGCTACACCTTC. The full variable domain, with the rest looked up from reference TRBV2 and TRBJ1-2, is EPEVTQTPSHQVTQMGQEVILRCVPISNHLYFYWYRQILGQKVEFLVSFYNNEISEKSEIFDDQFSVERPDGSNFTLKIRSTKLEDSAMYFCASGGDYGYTFGSGTRLTVV.

As DNA, the CDR3 is TGTGCCAGCAGCCACACGACAGGGTCAGATGAAAAACTGTTTTTT. Translation: CASSHTTGSDEKLFF. V and J are TRBV3-1 (or the pseudogene TRBV3-2) and TRBJ1-4; 7 bases match TRBD1. V was pared by 3 bases and J by 6 bases, with 7 bases of the junction left unmatched. Per germline, CDR1 LGHDT and CDR2 YNNKEL (reference sequence). CDR3 length: 15 amino acids.